This TCR beta chain was sequenced during a study of T cells after yellow fever vaccination. The 5'RACE template-switching step produced TCR cDNA and added a universal primer site and UMIs. TCRdb re-derived calls from the 5' RACE reads in MiXCR, one entry per CDR3 protein. The table includes 200,000 to 300,000 distinct CDR3 sequences, roughly 6.3% detected once. There are a few counts of this clonotype. Antigen: not known. Notes on the study in general: A small share of clonotypes appeared in both CD4 and CD8 compartments.

This sequence originates from a man younger than 45 who received the YFV17D yellow fever vaccine. The sequencing here drew on CD4+ T cells sorted from PBMCs, taken on the day of the yellow fever booster vaccination.

CDR3 sequence: CATSDPPSLIRGEKLFF. For the CDR3, the DNA is TGTGCCACCAGTGACCCGCCGTCTCTCATTAGGGGTGAAAAACTGTTTTTT. J is TRBJ1-4 and V is TRBV24-1; perhaps TRBD1 as D (5 bases). CDR1 and CDR2 from the germline V gene are KGHDR and SFDVKD. With 4 bases removed from V and 7 bases from J, the gap between germline ends came to 21 bases. The CDR3 contains 17 residues.